This TCR beta chain is from a study of blood T cell repertoires in COVID-19. Study-level information: The United States, Italy and Spain supplied acute and convalescent COVID-19 samples. Sample material is recorded as cDNA or gDNA derived from T cells, B-cell-depleted T cells, or PBMCs.

V was shortened by 2 bases and J by 4 bases, with 8 bases between the two germline ends. Germline loops: CDR1 KGHSH, CDR2 LQKENI. The CDR3 length is 13 residues. Per the study methods: Reference gene primers were amplified, and this amplification served to estimate nucleated cell counts. TCRdb keeps only in-frame clones here, not all; method: immunoSEQ multiplex PCR. The V and J calls and clone size are taken from that table; D and trimming were inferred from the DNA. The sample comprises some 200,000 clones, roughly 88% of which are singletons, and about 1.4% rests with the top ten. This chain links TRBV18 with TRBJ2-5, with D maybe TRBD2 (5 bases). This clonotype was obtained from a middle-aged woman who had recovered from COVID-19. Sequencing was carried out using peripheral blood. The CDR3 spells CASSPTRTETQYF. CDR3 DNA sequence: TGTGCCAGCTCACCAACTAGAACAGAGACCCAGTACTTC. The variable domain in full, with the rest retrieved from reference TRBV18 and TRBJ2-5, is NAGVMQNPRHLVRRRGQEARLRCSPMKGHSHVYWYRQLPEEGLKFMVYLQKENIIDESGMPKERFSAEFPKEGPSILRIQQVVRGDSAAYFCASSPTRTETQYFGPGTRLLVL.